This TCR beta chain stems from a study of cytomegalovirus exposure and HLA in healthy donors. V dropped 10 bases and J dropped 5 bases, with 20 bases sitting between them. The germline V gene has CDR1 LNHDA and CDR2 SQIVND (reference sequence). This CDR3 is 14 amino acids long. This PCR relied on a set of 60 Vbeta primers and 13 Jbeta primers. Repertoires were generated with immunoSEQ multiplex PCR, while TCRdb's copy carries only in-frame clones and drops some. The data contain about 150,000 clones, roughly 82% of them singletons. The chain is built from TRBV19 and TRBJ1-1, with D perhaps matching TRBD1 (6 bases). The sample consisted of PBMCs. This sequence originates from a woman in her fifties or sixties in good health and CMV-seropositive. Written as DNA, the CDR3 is TGTGCCACCAGAGCGGGGACATCGGGGACTGAAGCTTTCTTT. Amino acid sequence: CATRAGTSGTEAFF.